This section outlines one T cell receptor (beta chain) sequence together with its context. Germline CDR1 and CDR2: SQVTM and ANQGSEA. This CDR3 region has 15 residues. These data are taken from a study of T cells in Graves' hyperthyroidism and ophthalmopathy. In making diagnoses, clinical symptoms, serum thyroxine and TRAb, thyroid ultrasound and orbital computed tomography were all used. TCR beta CDR3 sequences were amplified from RNA transcripts. TCR CDR3 underwent first-round RT-PCR with the HTBI primer set. TCRdb reprocessed the multiplex PCR reads via MiXCR and lists one record per CDR3 protein. This sample has 480,000 or so distinct CDR3 sequences, with 46% found just once.

Material: peripheral blood or thyroid tissue (not recorded which). The chain couples TRBV29-1 to TRBJ2-5, with TRBD2 identical over 12 bases. The tail of the sequence fits TRBJ2-7 better, so the J call may be wrong. The TCR sequence derives from an adult woman with Graves' disease, either hyperthyroidism or ophthalmopathy (not recorded which). The CDR3 DNA reads TGCAGCGTCTCGCCAGGGACTAGCGGGCAGAACGAGCAGTACTTC. This gives the protein CSVSPGTSGQNEQYF.